Given below is one TCR beta chain in context. TCRdb's copy holds only in-frame clones and misses some; the assay was immunoSEQ multiplex PCR. The sample has approximately 410,000 clones, around 87% seen once. Treatment defined: around 19 received Ad26.COV2.S at low or high dose, single or two shots; about 5 received placebo; per-sample allocation not given. At day 63 after the first vaccine or placebo injection, samples were drawn. SARS-CoV-2 spike from the Wuhan strain was encoded by the vaccine, an Ad26 vector. This specimen comes from a study of Ad26.COV2.S vaccination and SARS-CoV-2 variants. About the research overall: Ad26.COV2.S, an intramuscular injection, was given once or twice 56 days apart.

This CDR3 spans 15 amino acids. V was trimmed by 5 bases and J by 4 bases, leaving 18 bases between them. CDR1 SGHAT and CDR2 FQNNGV come from the germline V gene. The receptor was derived from a person aged 18-65 years who received the Ad26.COV2.S COVID-19 vaccine or a placebo. V usage is TRBV11-2 and J usage is TRBJ2-7; unclear D gene. Specimen: peripheral blood, collected in a trial of Ad26.COV2.S vaccine versus placebo. The CDR3: CASSLLWAGPYEQYF. CDR3 nucleotide sequence: TGTGCCAGCAGCCTCCTCTGGGCCGGGCCGTACGAGCAGTACTTC.